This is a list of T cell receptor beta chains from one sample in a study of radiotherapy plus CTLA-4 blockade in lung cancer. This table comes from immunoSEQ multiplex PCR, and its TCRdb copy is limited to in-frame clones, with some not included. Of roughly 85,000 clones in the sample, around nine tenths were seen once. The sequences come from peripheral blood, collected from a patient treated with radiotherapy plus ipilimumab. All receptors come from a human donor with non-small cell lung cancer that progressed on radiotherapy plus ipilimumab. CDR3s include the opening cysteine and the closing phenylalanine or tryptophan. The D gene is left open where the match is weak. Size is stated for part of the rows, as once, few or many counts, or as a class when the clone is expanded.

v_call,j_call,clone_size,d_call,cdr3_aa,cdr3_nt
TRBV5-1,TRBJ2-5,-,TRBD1,CASSDKTGVGTQYF,TGCGCCAGCAGCGACAAGACAGGGGTCGGGACCCAGTACTTC
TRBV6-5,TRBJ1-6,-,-,CASSYISTGTNSPLHF,TGTGCCAGCAGTTACATTTCGACAGGCACCAATTCACCCCTCCACTTT
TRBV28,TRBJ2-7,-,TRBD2,CASSLPLIPGLAGGNAYEQYF,TGTGCCAGCAGTTTACCCTTGATTCCGGGACTAGCGGGGGGGAACGCCTACGAGCAGTACTTC
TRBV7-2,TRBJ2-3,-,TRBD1,CASSLRGGPADTQYF,TGTGCCAGCAGCTTGCGAGGGGGCCCCGCGGATACGCAGTATTTT
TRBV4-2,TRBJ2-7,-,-,CASSQVGAGSSYEQYF,TGTGCCAGCAGCCAAGTTGGGGCGGGAAGCTCCTACGAGCAGTACTTC
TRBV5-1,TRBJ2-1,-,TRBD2,CASSLAGTSGRSSSYNEQFF,TGCGCCAGCAGCTTGGCCGGGACTAGCGGGAGGTCGAGCTCCTACAATGAGCAGTTCTTC
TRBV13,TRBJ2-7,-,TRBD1,CASSPLQGYEQYF,TGTGCCAGCAGCCCACTACAGGGGTACGAGCAGTACTTC
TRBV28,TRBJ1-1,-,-,CASSLRWEAFF,TGTGCCAGCAGTTTGCGTTGGGAAGCTTTCTTT
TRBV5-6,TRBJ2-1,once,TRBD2,CASSHSGRAGNEQFF,TGTGCCAGCAGCCATAGCGGGAGGGCCGGAAATGAGCAGTTCTTC
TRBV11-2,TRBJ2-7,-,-,CASSRVAGGNYEQYF,TGTGCCAGCAGCCGGGTGGCAGGGGGGAACTACGAGCAGTACTTC
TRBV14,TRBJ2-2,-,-,CASTFGPPTGELFF,TGTGCCAGCACGTTTGGCCCCCCCACCGGGGAGCTGTTTTTT
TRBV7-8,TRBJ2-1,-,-,CASEAPGASSYNEQFF,TGTGCCAGCGAGGCCCCAGGGGCCAGCTCCTACAATGAGCAGTTCTTC
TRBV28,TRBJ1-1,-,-,CASSLGILMNTEAFF,TGTGCCAGCAGTTTAGGGATCCTCATGAACACTGAAGCTTTCTTT
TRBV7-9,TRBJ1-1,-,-,CASSPWLALSTKAFF,TGTGCCAGCAGCCCGTGGTTAGCGTTGAGCACTAAAGCTTTCTTT
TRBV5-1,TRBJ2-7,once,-,CASSLARSVSYEQYF,TGCGCCAGCAGCTTGGCACGAAGCGTCTCCTACGAGCAGTACTTC
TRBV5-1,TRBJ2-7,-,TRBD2,CASSLVSGRGGEQYF,TGCGCCAGCAGCTTGGTTAGCGGGAGAGGTGGCGAGCAGTACTTC
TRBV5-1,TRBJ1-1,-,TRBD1,CASSLGQGVVNTEAFF,TGCGCCAGCAGCTTGGGACAGGGGGTGGTGAACACTGAAGCTTTCTTT
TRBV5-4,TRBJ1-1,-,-,CASSLAGFAEAFF,TGTGCCAGCAGCTTGGCAGGGTTCGCTGAAGCTTTCTTT
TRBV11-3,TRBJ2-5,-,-,CASSLISQETQYF,TGTGCCAGCAGCTTAATATCCCAAGAGACCCAGTACTTC
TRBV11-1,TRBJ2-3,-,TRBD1,CASSLPGQGTDTQYF,TGTGCCAGCAGCTTACCCGGACAGGGAACAGATACGCAGTATTTT
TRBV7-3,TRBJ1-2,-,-,CASSYGGESDGYTF,TGTGCCAGCAGCTATGGGGGGGAATCCGATGGCTACACCTTC
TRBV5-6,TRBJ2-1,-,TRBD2,CASSLPSGGIEQFF,TGTGCCAGCAGCTTGCCTAGCGGGGGTATTGAGCAGTTCTTC
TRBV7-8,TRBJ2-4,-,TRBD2,CASSLGTSGNNIQYF,TGTGCCAGCAGCTTAGGGACTAGCGGCAATAACATTCAGTACTTC
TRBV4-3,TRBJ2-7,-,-,CASSQGAGRSYEQYF,TGCGCCAGCAGCCAAGGGGCAGGGCGATCCTACGAGCAGTACTTC
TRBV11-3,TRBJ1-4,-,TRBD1,CASSTNRDRDLTNEKLFF,TGTGCCAGCAGCACCAACCGGGACAGGGATCTAACTAATGAAAAACTGTTTTTT
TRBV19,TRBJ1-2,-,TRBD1,CASSMGPGGVYGYTF,TGTGCCAGTAGTATGGGGCCAGGGGGCGTCTATGGCTACACCTTC
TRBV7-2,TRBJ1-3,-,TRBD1,CASRRDRSGNTIYF,TGTGCCAGCAGACGGGACAGATCTGGAAACACCATATATTTT
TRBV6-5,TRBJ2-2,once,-,CASSPGVVAGELFF,TGTGCCAGCAGCCCGGGAGTAGTTGCCGGGGAGCTGTTTTTT
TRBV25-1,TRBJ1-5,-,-,CASSEFQGPQHF,TGTGCCAGCAGTGAATTCCAAGGGCCCCAGCATTTT
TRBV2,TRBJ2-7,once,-,CASSEDRYSYEQYF,TGTGCCAGCAGTGAAGACAGGTACTCCTACGAGCAGTACTTC
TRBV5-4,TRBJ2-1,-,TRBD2,CASSLATSGRLNEQFF,TGTGCCAGCAGCTTGGCAACTAGCGGGAGGTTGAATGAGCAGTTCTTC
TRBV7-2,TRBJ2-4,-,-,CASSLRRVEAKNIQYF,TGTGCCAGCAGCTTACGAAGGGTCGAGGCCAAAAACATTCAGTACTTC
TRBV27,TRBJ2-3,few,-,CAKEGPDTQYF,TGTGCCAAAGAGGGCCCAGATACGCAGTATTTT
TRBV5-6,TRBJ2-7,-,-,CASTPLGATYEQYF,TGTGCCAGCACCCCTTTGGGGGCAACCTACGAGCAGTACTTC
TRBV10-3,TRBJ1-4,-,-,CAISESEGELFF,TGTGCCATCAGTGAGTCGGAGGGGGAACTGTTTTTT
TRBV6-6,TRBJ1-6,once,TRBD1,CASSYSAGTVNSPLHF,TGTGCCAGCAGTTACTCTGCCGGGACAGTAAATTCACCCCTCCACTTT
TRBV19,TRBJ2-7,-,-,CASSLERGYEQYF,TGTGCCAGTTCACTAGAAAGGGGGTACGAGCAGTACTTC
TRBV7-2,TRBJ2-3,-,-,CASSLRSSTDTQYF,TGTGCCAGCAGCTTAAGGTCTAGCACAGATACGCAGTATTTT
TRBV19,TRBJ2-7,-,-,CASSPGQLLEQYF,TGTGCCAGTAGTCCAGGACAGCTTCTCGAGCAGTACTTC
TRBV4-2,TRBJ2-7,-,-,CASSQEGSSYEQYF,TGTGCCAGCAGCCAAGAAGGATCGTCCTACGAGCAGTACTTC
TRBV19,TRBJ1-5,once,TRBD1,CASSIEDRGNQPQHF,TGTGCCAGTAGTATAGAGGACAGGGGCAATCAGCCCCAGCATTTT
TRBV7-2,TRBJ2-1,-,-,CASSTHRVGTGQFF,TGTGCCAGCAGCACCCACAGGGTGGGAACAGGGCAGTTCTTC